This T cell receptor (beta chain) was identified during a study of HIV-infected patients and healthy controls. A single record per CDR3 protein comes from TCRdb applying MiXCR to the 5' RACE reads. The sample shows approximately 64,000 distinct CDR3 sequences, approximately 21% of them seen only once. This CDR3 has 14 amino acids. The V gene lost 1 base and the J gene lost 8 bases, with 11 bases spanning the gap. CDR1 is LNHNV and CDR2 is YYDKDF in the germline V gene (reference sequence). This clonotype showed up many times. What was sequenced was CD4+ T cells from blood. The chain has TRBV15 and TRBJ2-2; no clear D gene. The receptor was derived from a human donor in good health. The CDR3 sequence is CATSRVPSKGELFF. CDR3 in DNA: TGTGCCACCAGCAGAGTGCCGTCCAAGGGGGAGCTGTTTTTT.